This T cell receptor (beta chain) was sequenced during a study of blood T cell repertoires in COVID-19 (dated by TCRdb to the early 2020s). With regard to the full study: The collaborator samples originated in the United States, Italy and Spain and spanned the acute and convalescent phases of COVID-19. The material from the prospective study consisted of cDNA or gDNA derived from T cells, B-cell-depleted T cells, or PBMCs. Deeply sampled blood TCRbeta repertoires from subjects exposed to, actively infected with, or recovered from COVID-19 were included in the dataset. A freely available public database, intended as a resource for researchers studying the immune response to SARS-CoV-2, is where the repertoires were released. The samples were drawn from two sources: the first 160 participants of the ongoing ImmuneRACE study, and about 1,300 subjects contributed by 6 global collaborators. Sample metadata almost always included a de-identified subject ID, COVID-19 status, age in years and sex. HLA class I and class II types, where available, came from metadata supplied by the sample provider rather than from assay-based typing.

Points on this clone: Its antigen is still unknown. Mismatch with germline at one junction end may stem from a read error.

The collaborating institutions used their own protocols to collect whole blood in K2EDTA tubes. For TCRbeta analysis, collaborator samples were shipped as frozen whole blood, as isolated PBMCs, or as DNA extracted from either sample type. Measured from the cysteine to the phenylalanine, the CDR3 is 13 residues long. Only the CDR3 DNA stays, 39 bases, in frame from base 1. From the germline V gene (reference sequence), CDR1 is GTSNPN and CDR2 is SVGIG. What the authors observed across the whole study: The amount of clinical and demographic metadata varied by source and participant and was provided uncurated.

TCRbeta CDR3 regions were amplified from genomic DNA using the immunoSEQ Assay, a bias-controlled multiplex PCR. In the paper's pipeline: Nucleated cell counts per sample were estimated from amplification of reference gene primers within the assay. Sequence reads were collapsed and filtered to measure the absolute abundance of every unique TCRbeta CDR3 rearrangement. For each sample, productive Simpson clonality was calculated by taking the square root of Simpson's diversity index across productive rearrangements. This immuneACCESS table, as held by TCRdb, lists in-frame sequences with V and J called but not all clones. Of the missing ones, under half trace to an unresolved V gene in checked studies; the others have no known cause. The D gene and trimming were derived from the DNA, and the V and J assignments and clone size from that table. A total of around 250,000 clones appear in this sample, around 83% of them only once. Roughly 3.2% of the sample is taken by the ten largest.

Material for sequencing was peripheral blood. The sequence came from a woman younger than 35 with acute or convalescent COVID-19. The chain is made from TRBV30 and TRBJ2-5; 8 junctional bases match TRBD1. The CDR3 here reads CAWTPGGLVTHDF. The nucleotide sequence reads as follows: TGTGCCTGGACCCCAGGGGGCTTGGTGACCCACGACTTC. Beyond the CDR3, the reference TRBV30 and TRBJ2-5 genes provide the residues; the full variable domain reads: SQTIHQWPATLVQPVGSPLSLECTVEGTSNPNLYWYRQAAGRGLQLLFYSVGIGQISSEVPQNLSASRPQDRQFILSSKKLLLSDSGFYLCAWTPGGLVTHDFGPGTRLLVL.